This TCR beta chain was sequenced for a study of blood T cell repertoires in COVID-19. For the study at large: COVID-19 samples, acute and convalescent, were from the United States, Italy and Spain. Sources were T cells, B-cell-depleted T cells, or PBMCs; the material itself was cDNA or gDNA.

All enrollees were about 18 to 95 years old and from roughly 22 US areas. Participants had their cohort set by participant-reported clinical history. This clone was observed once. This table comes from immunoSEQ multiplex PCR, and its TCRdb copy is limited to in-frame clones, with some not included. The sample lists approximately 250,000 clones; roughly 88% were seen once. With V trimmed by 3 bases and J by 3 bases, 14 bases remained unmatched. The germline V gene has CDR1 MDHEN and CDR2 SYDVKM. The CDR3 is made up of 18 amino acids. Input material: PBMCs or T cells enriched from blood (not recorded which). The receptor's source is a woman between 25 and 40 years old who had recovered from COVID-19. The chain has TRBV28 and TRBJ2-5; 9 nucleotides line up with TRBD2. The DNA of the CDR3 is TGTGCCAGCAGTTTCTCGGGACTAGCCGTATATGCTGAAGAGACCCAGTACTTC. Amino acid sequence: CASSFSGLAVYAEETQYF.